A selection of T cell receptor beta chains follows, all from one sample in a study of blood T cell repertoires in COVID-19. Sequencing used immunoSEQ multiplex PCR; TCRdb keeps in-frame clones, though not all of them. The sample consists of hundreds of thousands of clones, about 84% of them appearing once. Sequenced material: PBMCs or T cells enriched from blood (not recorded which). All receptors derive from a woman aged 45-60 years who had recovered from COVID-19. CDR3s include the opening cysteine and the closing phenylalanine or tryptophan. D genes are given only for firm matches. Clone sizes are given selectively: once, few, many, or a class where the clone is expanded.

j_call | d_call | clone_size | v_call | cdr3_nt | cdr3_aa
TRBJ1-4 | NA | few | TRBV28 | TGTGCCAGCAGCCCTGCGGGCCTTACAACTAATGAAAAACTGTTTTTT | CASSPAGLTTNEKLFF
TRBJ2-3 | NA | NA | TRBV14 | TGTGCCAGCAGCCTTGGCAGGAAAACAGATACGCAGTATTTT | CASSLGRKTDTQYF
TRBJ2-2 | TRBD2 | NA | TRBV2 | TGTGCCAGCACGGGGGAGGGCACCGGGGAGCTGTTTTTT | CASTGEGTGELFF
TRBJ1-2 | NA | few | TRBV16 | TGTGCCAGCAGCCAAAAAACAAATGGCTACACCTTC | CASSQKTNGYTF
TRBJ2-1 | NA | NA | TRBV7-2 | TGTGCCAGCAGCTTAGCGCTAGCGAGGGACGCCAATGAGCAGTTCTTC | CASSLALARDANEQFF
TRBJ1-3 | NA | once | TRBV28 | TGTGCCAGCAGCCACTTCAACACCATATATTTT | CASSHFNTIYF
TRBJ1-1 | NA | NA | TRBV29-1 | TGCAGCGCCCGGGAGAACACTGAAGCTTTCTTT | CSARENTEAFF
TRBJ1-2 | TRBD1 | NA | TRBV7-9 | TGTGCCCTCCGGGACAGGGGGCGCGTGGACTATGGCTACACCTTC | CALRDRGRVDYGYTF
TRBJ1-2 | NA | NA | TRBV18 | TGTGCCAGCTCACCATCGGGGTACAATGGCTACACCTTC | CASSPSGYNGYTF
TRBJ2-2 | TRBD1 | NA | TRBV30 | TGTGCCAGGGACAGGACAAACACCGGGGAGCTGTTTTTT | CARDRTNTGELFF
TRBJ2-5 | NA | once | TRBV5-8 | TGTGCCAGCAGCCTGACAGGTAGAGAGACCCAGTACTTC | CASSLTGRETQYF
TRBJ2-3 | NA | NA | TRBV6-5 | TGTGCCAGCAGCGGGAGGGGGCGCACAGATACGCAGTATTTT | CASSGRGRTDTQYF
TRBJ1-1 | NA | NA | TRBV30 | TGTGCCTGGAGTGTACTTAGAAGCCAGAACACTGAAGCTTTCTTT | CAWSVLRSQNTEAFF
TRBJ1-1 | NA | NA | TRBV5-5 | TGTGCCAGCAGCTTAGAGTCGAGAGCCGAAGCTTTCTTT | CASSLESRAEAFF
TRBJ1-5 | NA | NA | TRBV30 | TGTGCCTGGAGCGAGGACATAAATCAGCCCCAGCATTTT | CAWSEDINQPQHF
TRBJ2-7 | NA | NA | TRBV18 | TGTGCCAGCTCACCGTCCCCCGACAGAGCCGGGGGGCAGTACTTC | CASSPSPDRAGGQYF
TRBJ2-1 | TRBD2 | few | TRBV19 | TGTGCCAGTAGTCCGCGGACTAGCGGGAGGCACCCCTACAATGAGCAGTTCTTC | CASSPRTSGRHPYNEQFF
TRBJ2-3 | NA | few | TRBV19 | TGTGCCAGTAGTATAGATGGTCACTTAAAAACAGATACGCAGTATTTT | CASSIDGHLKTDTQYF
TRBJ2-3 | NA | NA | TRBV30 | TGTGCCTGGAGCGCAAAACCGACTAGTGCGCAGTATTTT | CAWSAKPTSAQYF
TRBJ1-5 | NA | once | TRBV29-1 | TGCAGCGTTGGGGCGGGGGTCAATCAGCCCCAGCATTTT | CSVGAGVNQPQHF
TRBJ2-2 | NA | NA | TRBV3-1/TRBV3-2 | TGTGCCAGCAGCCCCCTGCGGACCGGGGAGCTGTTTTTT | CASSPLRTGELFF
TRBJ1-3 | NA | NA | TRBV9 | TGTGCCAGCAGCGTCAGGGTTGGAAACACCATATATTTT | CASSVRVGNTIYF
TRBJ2-5 | NA | NA | TRBV9 | TGTGCCAGCAGCGTAGGGCCGGGACTGGAAGAGACCCAGTACTTC | CASSVGPGLEETQYF
TRBJ1-5 | TRBD1 | NA | TRBV29-1 | TGCAGCGTTGGAGACAGGGTTCAGGGTCAGCCCCAGCATTTT | CSVGDRVQGQPQHF
TRBJ2-7 | TRBD1 | NA | TRBV19 | TGTGCCAGTAGTATAGGCGACAGGGTTCGTTCCGAGCAGTACTTC | CASSIGDRVRSEQYF
TRBJ1-1 | TRBD1 | once | TRBV6-1 | TGTGCCAGCAGTGGTGGGGAGGGACAGGGCAAAACTGAAGCTTTCTTT | CASSGGEGQGKTEAFF
TRBJ1-2 | NA | NA | TRBV18 | TGTGCCAGCTCACAACGACAGGTAGCCAACTATGGCTACACCTTC | CASSQRQVANYGYTF
TRBJ1-2 | NA | NA | TRBV18 | TGTGCCAGCTCTCCCAGGCCAGACGGTTATGGCTACACCTTC | CASSPRPDGYGYTF
TRBJ1-2 | NA | few | TRBV25-1 | TGTGCCAGCAGTGAACGGTCTAGTAGCTATGGCTACACCTTC | CASSERSSSYGYTF
TRBJ1-2 | NA | few | TRBV7-9 | TGTGCCAGCAGCTTAGGACAGAGCCTTCGGGGCTACACCTTC | CASSLGQSLRGYTF
TRBJ2-7 | NA | NA | TRBV7-2 | TGTGCCAGCAGACCTAATCTAGCCGGGACTTCCTCGGGCGAGCAGTACTTC | CASRPNLAGTSSGEQYF
TRBJ2-3 | NA | NA | TRBV4-2 | TGTGCCAGCTGGGGGGACAGTACAGATACGCAGTATTTT | CASWGDSTDTQYF
TRBJ1-6 | NA | once | TRBV6-2/TRBV6-3 | TGTGCCAGCAGTCGCGACACGGGGAATTCACCCCTCCACTTT | CASSRDTGNSPLHF
TRBJ2-7 | NA | NA | TRBV7-9 | TGTGCCAGCAGCTTCCCCAGGAGGGATACCGGAGAGCAGTACTTC | CASSFPRRDTGEQYF
TRBJ2-5 | TRBD2 | NA | TRBV3-1/TRBV3-2 | TGTGCCAGCAGCCAAGACCTAGCGGGAGACCGGGGGGAGACCCAGTACTTC | CASSQDLAGDRGETQYF
TRBJ1-6 | NA | NA | TRBV6-5 | TGTGCCAGCACCGGGGAAAGAAAAAATTCACCCCTCCACTTT | CASTGERKNSPLHF
TRBJ2-5 | TRBD2 | NA | TRBV7-2 | TGTGCCAGCAGCCCGGGACTAGCGGGAGTGGTAGAGACCCAGTACTTC | CASSPGLAGVVETQYF
TRBJ2-6 | NA | NA | TRBV5-1 | TGCGCCAGCAGCTCGGGACACTTATCAGCTGGGGCCAACGTCCTGACTTTC | CASSSGHLSAGANVLTF
TRBJ1-1 | NA | NA | TRBV5-1 | TGCGCCAGCAGCTTGGGGACAGCCCTGGACACTGAAGCTTTCTTT | CASSLGTALDTEAFF
TRBJ2-2 | NA | NA | TRBV6-5 | TGTGCCAGCAGTCCCACAGGGCCACCCGGGGAGCTGTTTTTT | CASSPTGPPGELFF
TRBJ1-5 | TRBD1 | NA | TRBV9 | TGTGCCAGCAGCGCCGGACAGGGTCGTCAGCCCCAGCATTTT | CASSAGQGRQPQHF